These 18 T cell receptor beta chains came from one sample sequenced in a study of cytomegalovirus exposure and HLA in healthy donors. In the PCR, 60 Vbeta and 13 Jbeta primers were used. Method: immunoSEQ multiplex PCR; TCRdb's copy keeps in-frame clones and lacks some. This sample contains roughly 77,000 clones. Sequenced material: PBMCs. These TCRs come from a man aged 25-45 years in good health and CMV-seronegative.

The chain uses TRBV5-1 and TRBJ2-1, with 7 bases fitting TRBD2. The germline V gene has CDR1 SGHRS and CDR2 YFSETQ. J gave up 1 base and V 1 base, and 2 bases lay outside the gene matches. This CDR3 contains 15 residues. The DNA of the CDR3 is TGCGCCAGCAGCTTGTGGCGGGAGTCCTACAATGAGCAGTTCTTC. Its translation is CASSLWRESYNEQFF.

The chain combines TRBV15 with TRBJ1-1; 7 bases line up with TRBD1. This CDR3 spans 14 amino acids. With V trimmed by 2 bases and J by 4 bases, 4 bases remained unmatched. Germline-derived CDR1 and CDR2 are LNHNV and YYDKDF (reference sequence). CDR3 DNA: TGTGCCACCAGCAGATTGACAGGGATCACTGAAGCTTTCTTT. This sequence encodes CATSRLTGITEAFF.

The J gene is TRBJ2-7, the V gene TRBV5-4, with TRBD1 identical over 8 bases. Trimming took 0 bases from V and 3 from J; bases not matched to a gene: 8. The CDR3 is made up of 16 amino acids. The V gene's germline CDR1 is SGHNT and CDR2 YYREEE (reference sequence). This CDR3 reads CASSLEGRDRNYEQYF. The CDR3 nucleotides read TGTGCCAGCAGCTTGGAGGGGCGGGACAGGAACTACGAGCAGTACTTC.

The chain has TRBV5-4 and TRBJ2-1, with a possible D match to TRBD2 (5 bases). Trimming took off 10 bases at V and 4 bases at J, with 18 bases between the two ends. Germline V gives CDR1 SGHNT, CDR2 YYREEE (reference sequence). The CDR3 is made up of 14 amino acids. The CDR3 reads CAYEVRDPYNEQFF. In DNA form, the CDR3 reads TGTGCCTATGAGGTTCGGGATCCATACAATGAGCAGTTCTTC.

This sequence joins TRBV5-5 and TRBJ1-5, with D perhaps TRBD1 (6 bases). The germline V and J ends were trimmed by 4 bases and 3 bases, with 8 bases remaining between them. Germline values: CDR1 SGHKS, CDR2 YYEKEE (reference sequence). The CDR3 contains 13 residues. This CDR3 is CASSRDTNQPQHF. CDR3 in DNA: TGTGCCAGCAGCCGGGACACCAATCAGCCCCAGCATTTT.

This sequence joins TRBV4-1 and TRBJ2-7; maybe TRBD1 (6 bases). The ends were cut back, 2 bases at V and 3 bases at J, with 14 bases in the middle. The CDR3 covers 15 residues. Germline loops: CDR1 MGHRA, CDR2 YSYEKL. The CDR3 loop is CASSQWGTLDYEQYF. CDR3 in DNA: TGCGCCAGCAGCCAATGGGGGACACTGGACTACGAGCAGTACTTC.

The chain links TRBV15 to TRBJ2-5; 7 nucleotides agree with TRBD1. The CDR3 length is 15 residues. Germline lookup yields CDR1 LNHNV and CDR2 YYDKDF (reference sequence). The ends lost 5 bases at V and 4 bases at J; junction bases unmatched: 10. CDR3 region: CATSGFHRGLETQYF. The CDR3 DNA follows: TGTGCCACCAGCGGGTTCCACAGGGGCCTAGAGACCCAGTACTTC.

The V gene is TRBV5-1, the J gene TRBJ2-3; D perhaps matches TRBD2 (6 bases). The V and J ends lost 7 bases and 5 bases respectively, with 17 bases between them. CDR1 is SGHRS, CDR2 YFSETQ, per germline. This CDR3 has 14 amino acids. As DNA, the CDR3 is TGCGCCAGCTCCCCAACGCGGGGAGGAGATACGCAGTATTTT. Protein sequence: CASSPTRGGDTQYF.

The chain recombines TRBV19 with TRBJ1-6; 7 nucleotides line up with TRBD1. The CDR3 covers 14 residues. The V gene end was trimmed by 5 bases and the J gene end by 6 bases; junction bases not matched to a gene: 4. From germline, CDR1 is LNHDA and CDR2 SQIVND (reference sequence). The DNA for the CDR3 is TGTGCCAGTAGTCAGGGGGTGAGTAATTCACCCCTCCACTTT. This codes for CASSQGVSNSPLHF.

V gene TRBV5-1 combines with J gene TRBJ2-7, with D possibly matching TRBD1 (5 bases). Trimming left V 0 bases short and J 7 bases short, with 14 bases between. From germline, CDR1 is SGHRS and CDR2 YFSETQ. This CDR3 has 14 amino acids. The CDR3 DNA reads TGCGCCAGCAGCTTGGGTGAAGGCAGGGCAGAGCAGTACTTC. It is translated as CASSLGEGRAEQYF. Full variable domain (outside the CDR3, taken from reference TRBV5-1 and TRBJ2-7): KAGVTQTPRYLIKTRGQQVTLSCSPISGHRSVSWYQQTPGQGLQFLFEYFSETQRNKGNFPGRFSGRQFSNSRSEMNVSTLELGDSALYLCASSLGEGRAEQYFGPGTRLTVT.

The V gene is TRBV7-9, the J gene TRBJ2-7; 11 positions match TRBD2. This CDR3 has 14 residues. Trimming cost V 7 bases and J 7 bases; bases outside gene matches: 9. CDR1 SEHNR and CDR2 FQNEAQ come from the germline V gene (reference sequence). The CDR3 sequence is CASKTSGILGEQYF. DNA of the CDR3: TGTGCCAGCAAGACTAGCGGGATCTTGGGGGAGCAGTACTTC. Supplemented by reference TRBV7-9 and TRBJ2-7, the full variable domain reads DTGVSQNPRHKITKRGQNVTFRCDPISEHNRLYWYRQTLGQGPEFLTYFQNEAQLEKSRLLSDRFSAERPKGSFSTLEIQRTEQGDSAMYLCASKTSGILGEQYFGPGTRLTVT.

The chain carries TRBV6-1 and TRBJ1-3; D gene unclear. CDR1 MNHNS and CDR2 SASEGT come from the germline V gene. V was cut by 5 bases and J by 5 bases, with 10 bases left in between. The CDR3 has 13 amino acids. The CDR3 bases are TGTGCCAGCAGTCCCTCAGATCGAAACACCATATATTTT. Amino acids: CASSPSDRNTIYF.

The J gene is TRBJ2-3, the V gene TRBV19; TRBD2 matches 11 bases. The CDR3 has 15 amino acids. Germline V gene data show CDR1 as LNHDA and CDR2 as SQIVND (reference sequence). V trimming: 3 bases; J trimming: 1 base; junction bases outside the gene matches: 0. CDR3 protein: CASSISGGGTDTQYF. CDR3 nucleotides: TGTGCCAGTAGTATTAGCGGGGGGGGCACAGATACGCAGTATTTT.

The rearrangement joins TRBV5-1 to TRBJ1-6, with TRBD1 matching over 10 bases. The germline gives CDR1 SGHRS, CDR2 YFSETQ. V dropped 4 bases and J dropped 10; count of bases not matched to a gene: 11. This CDR3 has 16 residues. CDR3 amino acids: CASSQTRGTGVSPLHF. The CDR3 bases are TGCGCCAGCAGCCAGACTCGTGGGACAGGGGTGTCACCCCTCCACTTT. The full variable domain, completed using reference TRBV5-1 and TRBJ1-6, is KAGVTQTPRYLIKTRGQQVTLSCSPISGHRSVSWYQQTPGQGLQFLFEYFSETQRNKGNFPGRFSGRQFSNSRSEMNVSTLELGDSALYLCASSQTRGTGVSPLHFGNGTRLTVT.

The chain recombines TRBV21-1 with TRBJ2-7; TRBD1 was called by the table and not checked on the DNA. TRBV21-1 is flagged as a pseudogene. CDR3 length: 13 residues. DNA for the CDR3: TGTGCCGGATATTGGGACACAACCTACGAGCAGTACTTC. Translated, it gives CAGYWDTTYEQYF.

The rearrangement joins TRBV5-1 to TRBJ2-6, with D perhaps TRBD1 (6 bases). V lost 0 bases and J 2 bases, leaving 6 bases between the germline ends. The CDR3 covers 15 residues. Germline CDR1 SGHRS, CDR2 YFSETQ. The CDR3 spells CASSLGTAGANVLTF. DNA of the CDR3: TGCGCCAGCAGCTTGGGGACAGCTGGGGCCAACGTCCTGACTTTC.

The chain uses TRBV5-5 and TRBJ2-2, with D possibly TRBD2 on 6 matching bases. Per germline, CDR1 SGHKS and CDR2 YYEKEE (reference sequence). Trimming stripped 4 bases from V and 6 bases from J, with 13 bases between. The CDR3 is 14 residues long. CDR3 DNA sequence: TGTGCCAGCAGCGCGGGACTTACGGCCGGGGAGCTGTTTTTT. As protein: CASSAGLTAGELFF.

The chain couples TRBV7-8 to TRBJ2-1; TRBD2 matches 8 bases. The V gene's germline CDR1 is SGHVS and CDR2 FQNEAQ. With 5 bases clipped from V and 6 bases from J, the junction kept 12 bases outside the gene matches. This CDR3 comprises 16 residues. CDR3 sequence: CASSLRLAPGVNEQFF. The CDR3 nucleotides read TGTGCCAGCAGCCTAAGACTAGCGCCGGGGGTCAATGAGCAGTTCTTC.